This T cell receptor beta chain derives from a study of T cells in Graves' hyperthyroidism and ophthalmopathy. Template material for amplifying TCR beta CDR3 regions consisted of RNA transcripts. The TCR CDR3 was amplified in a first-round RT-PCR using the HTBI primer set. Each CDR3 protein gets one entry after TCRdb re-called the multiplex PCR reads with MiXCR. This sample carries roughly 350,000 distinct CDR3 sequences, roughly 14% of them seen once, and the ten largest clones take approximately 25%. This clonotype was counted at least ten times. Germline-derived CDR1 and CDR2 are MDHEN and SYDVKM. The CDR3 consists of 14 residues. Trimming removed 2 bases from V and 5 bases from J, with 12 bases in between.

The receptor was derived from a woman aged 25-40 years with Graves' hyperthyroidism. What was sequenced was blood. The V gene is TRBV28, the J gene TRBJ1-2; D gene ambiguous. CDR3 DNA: TGTGCCAGCAGTTTAGTAGGTCCGATGTATGGCTACACCTTC. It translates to CASSLVGPMYGYTF.